A single T cell receptor beta chain is shown here with its context. Profiled with immunoSEQ multiplex PCR; TCRdb holds only in-frame clones, not every one. The table has 250,000 to 300,000 clones, 87% seen once; the top ten hold about 1.6%. This CDR3 is 13 amino acids long. The V end lost 1 base, the J end lost 5 bases, and 8 bases lay between the germline ends. Germline assignment: CDR1 KGHSH and CDR2 LQKENI. This sample was included in a study of blood T cell repertoires in COVID-19. Study context: Sources were T cells, B-cell-depleted T cells, or PBMCs; the material itself was cDNA or gDNA.

The rearrangement links TRBV18 to TRBJ1-1; no clear D gene. The receptor was isolated from a middle-aged woman who had recovered from COVID-19. Sample: peripheral blood. CDR3 DNA sequence: TGTGCCAGCTCACCACTTACGGAGACTGAAGCTTTCTTT. The encoded protein is CASSPLTETEAFF.